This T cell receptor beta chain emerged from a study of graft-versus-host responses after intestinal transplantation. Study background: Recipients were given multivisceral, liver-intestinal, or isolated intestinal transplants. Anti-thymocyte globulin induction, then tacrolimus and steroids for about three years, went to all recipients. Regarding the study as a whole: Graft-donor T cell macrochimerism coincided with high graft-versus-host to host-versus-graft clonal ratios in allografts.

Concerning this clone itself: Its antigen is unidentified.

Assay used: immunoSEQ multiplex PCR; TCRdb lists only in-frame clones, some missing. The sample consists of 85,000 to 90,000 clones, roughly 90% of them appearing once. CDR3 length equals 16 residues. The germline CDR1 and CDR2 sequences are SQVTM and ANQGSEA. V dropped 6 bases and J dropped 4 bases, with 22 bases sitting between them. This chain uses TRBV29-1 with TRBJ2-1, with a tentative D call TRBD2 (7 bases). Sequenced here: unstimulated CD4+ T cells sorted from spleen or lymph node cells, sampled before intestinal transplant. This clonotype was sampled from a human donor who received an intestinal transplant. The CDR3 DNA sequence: TGCAGCGTCAGACCACAGGGAGGGCAGGCTTACAATGAGCAGTTCTTC. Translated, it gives CSVRPQGGQAYNEQFF.